This is a list of T cell receptor beta chains from one sample in a study of early T cells in non-severe SARS-CoV-2 infection. TCRdb reprocessed the 5' RACE reads with MiXCR, giving one entry per CDR3 protein. The sample comprises approximately 76,000 distinct CDR3 sequences, around 13% of which are singletons, and over 1% rests with the top ten. The source material was whole blood. The source of these receptors is an adult who was a healthcare worker with PCR-confirmed SARS-CoV-2 infection or an uninfected control (not recorded which). Each CDR3 is given with its conserved first and last residue. D genes are given only for firm matches. The size of a clone is reported for some rows only, either as once, few or many, or as a class for expanded clones.

v_call: TRBV27; j_call: TRBJ2-7; d_call: -; clone_size: many; cdr3_nt: TGTGCCAGCAGTTTTATCGAGAGGGTGTACGAGCAGTACTTC; cdr3_aa: CASSFIERVYEQYF
v_call: TRBV12-5; j_call: TRBJ1-5; d_call: -; clone_size: many; cdr3_nt: TGTGCTAGTGGTTTGTGGGGTCCAGAGCCCCAGCATTTT; cdr3_aa: CASGLWGPEPQHF
v_call: TRBV6-2/TRBV6-3; j_call: TRBJ2-1; d_call: TRBD2; clone_size: many; cdr3_nt: TGTGCCAGCAACCCTACTAGCGGGAGTCACAATGAGCAGTTCTTC; cdr3_aa: CASNPTSGSHNEQFF
v_call: TRBV7-8; j_call: TRBJ2-5; d_call: TRBD2; clone_size: many; cdr3_nt: TGTGCCAGCAGCAAGGATAGCGGGAGGGCCGGAGAGACCCAGTACTTC; cdr3_aa: CASSKDSGRAGETQYF
v_call: TRBV6-2/TRBV6-3; j_call: TRBJ2-1; d_call: -; clone_size: many; cdr3_nt: TGTGCCAGCAGTACTCCGGGAGAGCAGTTCTTC; cdr3_aa: CASSTPGEQFF
v_call: TRBV29-1; j_call: TRBJ1-2; d_call: -; clone_size: many; cdr3_nt: TGCAGCGTCACAGACCCGGTGCTGGACTATGGCTACACCTTC; cdr3_aa: CSVTDPVLDYGYTF
v_call: TRBV7-2; j_call: TRBJ1-3; d_call: -; clone_size: -; cdr3_nt: TGTGCCAGCAGCCCGTCCTCCCCGGGTACTGGAAACACCATATATTTT; cdr3_aa: CASSPSSPGTGNTIYF
v_call: TRBV9; j_call: TRBJ2-1; d_call: TRBD1; clone_size: many; cdr3_nt: TGTGCCAGCAGCGCCAGGGGGCTGGACAATGAGCAGTTCTTC; cdr3_aa: CASSARGLDNEQFF
v_call: TRBV7-9; j_call: TRBJ1-1; d_call: -; clone_size: few; cdr3_nt: TGTGCCAGCAGCCAGGTAGGGGAAGCTTTCTTT; cdr3_aa: CASSQVGEAFF
v_call: TRBV10-3; j_call: TRBJ2-3; d_call: TRBD2; clone_size: many; cdr3_nt: TGTGCCATCAGTGACCCTAGCGGCACGAGCACAGATACGCAGTATTTT; cdr3_aa: CAISDPSGTSTDTQYF
v_call: TRBV11-2; j_call: TRBJ2-2; d_call: TRBD2; clone_size: many; cdr3_nt: TGTGCCAGCAGCCCGGTAGCGGGGGGGCCCGGCACCGGGGAGCTGTTTTTT; cdr3_aa: CASSPVAGGPGTGELFF
v_call: TRBV27; j_call: TRBJ1-2; d_call: -; clone_size: many; cdr3_nt: TGTGCCAGCAGTTTGGGGCGGGCCCACGGTGGCGGCTACACCTTC; cdr3_aa: CASSLGRAHGGGYTF
v_call: TRBV9; j_call: TRBJ2-4; d_call: TRBD1; clone_size: few; cdr3_nt: TGTGCCAGCAGCGGAACAGGGGAAGGCAAAAACATTCAGTACTTC; cdr3_aa: CASSGTGEGKNIQYF
v_call: TRBV25-1; j_call: TRBJ2-1; d_call: TRBD1; clone_size: many; cdr3_nt: TGTGCCAGCATTGGCAGGGGGATCTACAATGAGCAGTTCTTC; cdr3_aa: CASIGRGIYNEQFF
v_call: TRBV28; j_call: TRBJ2-7; d_call: TRBD2; clone_size: -; cdr3_nt: TGTGCCAGCAGTTTATCGTCTAGCGGGAGCCAACGCGAGCAGTACTTC; cdr3_aa: CASSLSSSGSQREQYF
v_call: TRBV15; j_call: TRBJ2-3; d_call: -; clone_size: -; cdr3_nt: TGTGCCACCAAATCTTGGAGCTATCCCACAGATACGCAGTATTTT; cdr3_aa: CATKSWSYPTDTQYF
v_call: TRBV6-6; j_call: TRBJ1-5; d_call: -; clone_size: many; cdr3_nt: TGTGCCAGCAGCCCCTGGGCGGGCGAAAGCAATCAGCCCCAGCATTTT; cdr3_aa: CASSPWAGESNQPQHF
v_call: TRBV6-6; j_call: TRBJ1-2; d_call: TRBD1; clone_size: many; cdr3_nt: TGTGCCAGCAGTCGGGACAGGGGGCTGGGTGGCTACACCTTC; cdr3_aa: CASSRDRGLGGYTF
v_call: TRBV28; j_call: TRBJ1-5; d_call: -; clone_size: many; cdr3_nt: TGTGCCAGCAGATCCGGTCCCGTGACCCATCAGCCCCAGCATTTT; cdr3_aa: CASRSGPVTHQPQHF
v_call: TRBV6-5; j_call: TRBJ1-2; d_call: -; clone_size: many; cdr3_nt: TGTGCCAGCAGTTCCCGAGACAGCGGCTATGGCTACACCTTC; cdr3_aa: CASSSRDSGYGYTF
v_call: TRBV20-1; j_call: TRBJ2-2; d_call: TRBD1; clone_size: -; cdr3_nt: TGCAGTGCTCAGGATCTGGACAGGGGACCGACGAACACCGGGGAGCTGTTTTTT; cdr3_aa: CSAQDLDRGPTNTGELFF
v_call: TRBV11-2; j_call: TRBJ2-1; d_call: TRBD2; clone_size: many; cdr3_nt: TGTGCCAGCGTACCTGGGACTAGCGGGAGAGCCTACACTTACGATGAGCAGTTCTTC; cdr3_aa: CASVPGTSGRAYTYDEQFF
v_call: TRBV4-3; j_call: TRBJ1-6; d_call: -; clone_size: many; cdr3_nt: TGCGCCAGCAGCCAAGTACAGGATAATTCACCCCTCCACTTT; cdr3_aa: CASSQVQDNSPLHF
v_call: TRBV27; j_call: TRBJ2-7; d_call: -; clone_size: many; cdr3_nt: TGTGCCAGCAGCCACAGGACCCAGAGCTCCTACGAGCAGTACTTC; cdr3_aa: CASSHRTQSSYEQYF
v_call: TRBV20-1; j_call: TRBJ2-7; d_call: -; clone_size: many; cdr3_nt: TGCAGTGCAGGAGAGCGGTTAATCTACGAGCAGTACTTC; cdr3_aa: CSAGERLIYEQYF
v_call: TRBV29-1; j_call: TRBJ2-1; d_call: TRBD2; clone_size: many; cdr3_nt: TGCAGCGTTAAGGCGCGGGGGGGCAATGAGCAGTTCTTC; cdr3_aa: CSVKARGGNEQFF
v_call: TRBV29-1; j_call: TRBJ1-1; d_call: -; clone_size: few; cdr3_nt: TGCAGCATCGTGGGGGCCCACACTGAAGCTTTCTTT; cdr3_aa: CSIVGAHTEAFF
v_call: TRBV5-1; j_call: TRBJ2-3; d_call: TRBD2; clone_size: few; cdr3_nt: TGCGCCAGCAGCCTTAGCGGGGGGGCGAATACGCAGTATTTT; cdr3_aa: CASSLSGGANTQYF
v_call: TRBV15; j_call: TRBJ1-5; d_call: -; clone_size: many; cdr3_nt: TGTGCCACCAGCAGAGAATCAGGGTGGAATCAGCCCCAGCATTTT; cdr3_aa: CATSRESGWNQPQHF
v_call: TRBV9; j_call: TRBJ2-7; d_call: TRBD2; clone_size: many; cdr3_nt: TGTGCCAGCAGCCTGGGGACTAGCGGGGGCCACGAGCAGTACTTC; cdr3_aa: CASSLGTSGGHEQYF
v_call: TRBV5-5; j_call: TRBJ2-3; d_call: TRBD2; clone_size: many; cdr3_nt: TGTGCCAGCAGCCTAGGGGAGGGGAGTACAGATACGCAGTATTTT; cdr3_aa: CASSLGEGSTDTQYF
v_call: TRBV7-2; j_call: TRBJ1-1; d_call: -; clone_size: many; cdr3_nt: TGTGCCAGCAGCCCCGAGAGGGACGCGAGGACTGAAGCTTTCTTT; cdr3_aa: CASSPERDARTEAFF
v_call: TRBV28; j_call: TRBJ2-5; d_call: TRBD1; clone_size: many; cdr3_nt: TGTGCCAGCAGTCGGACAGGGGGACAAGAGACCCAGTACTTC; cdr3_aa: CASSRTGGQETQYF
v_call: TRBV4-2; j_call: TRBJ1-2; d_call: -; clone_size: many; cdr3_nt: TGTGCCAGCAGCCAAGAAACGGGACCGGTCTATGGCTACACCTTC; cdr3_aa: CASSQETGPVYGYTF
v_call: TRBV2; j_call: TRBJ2-2; d_call: -; clone_size: many; cdr3_nt: TGTGCCAGCAGTGTGATCGGGGAGCTGTTTTTT; cdr3_aa: CASSVIGELFF
v_call: TRBV7-6; j_call: TRBJ1-6; d_call: -; clone_size: many; cdr3_nt: TGTGCCAGCAGCTTAGAAGGGGACAATTCACCCCTCCACTTT; cdr3_aa: CASSLEGDNSPLHF
v_call: TRBV2; j_call: TRBJ1-5; d_call: TRBD1; clone_size: many; cdr3_nt: TGTGCCAGCAGTCGTGACAGGGAATATCAGCCCCAGCATTTT; cdr3_aa: CASSRDREYQPQHF
v_call: TRBV27; j_call: TRBJ2-2; d_call: -; clone_size: many; cdr3_nt: TGTGCCAGCACCCTAGGAGGGTTCAACGGGGAGCTGTTTTTT; cdr3_aa: CASTLGGFNGELFF
v_call: TRBV20-1; j_call: TRBJ2-1; d_call: TRBD2; clone_size: -; cdr3_nt: TGCAGTGCCCCAGAAGCGGGAGGGGTCAATGAGCAGTTCTTC; cdr3_aa: CSAPEAGGVNEQFF
v_call: TRBV29-1; j_call: TRBJ1-2; d_call: -; clone_size: few; cdr3_nt: TGCAGCGCTCGACAGGAAAATAACTATGGCTACACCTTC; cdr3_aa: CSARQENNYGYTF
v_call: TRBV5-1; j_call: TRBJ2-1; d_call: TRBD1; clone_size: many; cdr3_nt: TGCGCCAGCAGCTTGGAGGGACAGGGTTACAATGAGCAGTTCTTC; cdr3_aa: CASSLEGQGYNEQFF
v_call: TRBV6-2/TRBV6-3; j_call: TRBJ1-5; d_call: -; clone_size: many; cdr3_nt: TGTGCCAGCAGTTCGGTCGGGGTCAGTCAGCCCCAGCATTTT; cdr3_aa: CASSSVGVSQPQHF
v_call: TRBV28; j_call: TRBJ2-1; d_call: TRBD1; clone_size: many; cdr3_nt: TGTGCCAGCAGTCCCCCCGGGGACAGGGGGATTAATGAGCAGTTCTTC; cdr3_aa: CASSPPGDRGINEQFF
v_call: TRBV9; j_call: TRBJ1-2; d_call: -; clone_size: few; cdr3_nt: TGTGCCAGCAGCGGAAGGACACTCGGGTATGGCTACACCTTC; cdr3_aa: CASSGRTLGYGYTF
v_call: TRBV11-2; j_call: TRBJ2-2; d_call: TRBD1; clone_size: many; cdr3_nt: TGTGCCAGCAGCTTCTCACAGGGGAGGAACACCGGGGAGCTGTTTTTT; cdr3_aa: CASSFSQGRNTGELFF
v_call: TRBV13; j_call: TRBJ2-7; d_call: -; clone_size: many; cdr3_nt: TGTGCCAGCGCCCCGAGGGGGGTGATATACGAGCAGTACTTC; cdr3_aa: CASAPRGVIYEQYF
v_call: TRBV28; j_call: TRBJ1-5; d_call: -; clone_size: -; cdr3_nt: TGTGCCAGCAGCGTCGGGGATAGCAATCAGCCCCAGCATTTT; cdr3_aa: CASSVGDSNQPQHF
v_call: TRBV7-6; j_call: TRBJ2-5; d_call: TRBD2; clone_size: many; cdr3_nt: TGTGCCAGCAGCTCCCGGGGGGGCAGGAGGGAGACCCAGTACTTC; cdr3_aa: CASSSRGGRRETQYF
v_call: TRBV28; j_call: TRBJ2-2; d_call: -; clone_size: many; cdr3_nt: TGTGCCAGCAGTCGACAGAGAACCAACACCGGGGAGCTGTTTTTT; cdr3_aa: CASSRQRTNTGELFF